This T cell receptor (beta chain) came from a study of T cell clones after liver transplantation. The protocol was immunoSEQ multiplex PCR, while the TCRdb copy is restricted to in-frame clones and leaves out a portion. Found here are some 59,000 clones, 60% to 80% of them singletons; the top ten hold approximately 10%. Between the trimmed V and J ends, which lost 0 bases and 4 bases, there was a span of 14 bases. Germline V gene data show CDR1 as SGDLS and CDR2 as YYNGEE. The CDR3 has 15 amino acids. The sequence came from a human patient who received a liver transplant. The graft donor may account for some of the T cells. Source: CD4+ T cells from blood, taken at the 22-month timepoint. The J gene is TRBJ2-7, the V gene TRBV9; the D gene is possibly TRBD1 (6 bases). CDR3 loop: CASSVGQGIKYEQYF. For the CDR3, the DNA is TGTGCCAGCAGCGTAGGGCAGGGGATTAAGTACGAGCAGTACTTC.